Included here is one TCR beta chain sequence, with context. Assay used: immunoSEQ multiplex PCR; TCRdb lists only in-frame clones, some missing. This table has several thousand clones, roughly 33% appearing once. The CDR3 length is 16 residues. V was trimmed by 2 bases and J by 1 base, leaving 12 bases between them. The treatment: randomized to nivolumab then ipilimumab (arm A) or the reverse (arm B). Patients had received no earlier DNA-damaging chemotherapy. This entry belongs to a study of sequential checkpoint blockade in melanoma. The source is a human donor with melanoma. This chain joins TRBV6-7 and TRBJ1-3, with no clear D. TRBV6-7 counts as an open reading frame of uncertain function. Specimen: tumor tissue (inferred from file names), collected from a patient given nivolumab and ipilimumab in sequence. The CDR3 DNA sequence: TGTGCCAGCAGTTACCGAATCCAGGTTTCTGGAAACACCATATATTTT. This codes for CASSYRIQVSGNTIYF.